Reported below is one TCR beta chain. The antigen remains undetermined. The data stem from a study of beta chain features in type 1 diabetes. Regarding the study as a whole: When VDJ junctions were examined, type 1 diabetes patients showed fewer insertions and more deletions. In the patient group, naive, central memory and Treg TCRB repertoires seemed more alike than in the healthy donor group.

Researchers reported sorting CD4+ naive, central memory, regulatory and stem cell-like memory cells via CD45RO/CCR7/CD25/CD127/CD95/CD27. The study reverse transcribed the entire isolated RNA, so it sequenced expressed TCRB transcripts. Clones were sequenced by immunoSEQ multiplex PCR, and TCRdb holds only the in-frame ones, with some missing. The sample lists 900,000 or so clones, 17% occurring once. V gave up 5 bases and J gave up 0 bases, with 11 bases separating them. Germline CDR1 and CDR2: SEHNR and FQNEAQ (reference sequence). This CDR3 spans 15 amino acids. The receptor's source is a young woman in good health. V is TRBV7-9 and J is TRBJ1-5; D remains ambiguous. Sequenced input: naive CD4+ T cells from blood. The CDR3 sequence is CASSLDFNSNQPQHF. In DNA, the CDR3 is TGTGCCAGCAGCCTGGATTTTAATAGCAATCAGCCCCAGCATTTT.